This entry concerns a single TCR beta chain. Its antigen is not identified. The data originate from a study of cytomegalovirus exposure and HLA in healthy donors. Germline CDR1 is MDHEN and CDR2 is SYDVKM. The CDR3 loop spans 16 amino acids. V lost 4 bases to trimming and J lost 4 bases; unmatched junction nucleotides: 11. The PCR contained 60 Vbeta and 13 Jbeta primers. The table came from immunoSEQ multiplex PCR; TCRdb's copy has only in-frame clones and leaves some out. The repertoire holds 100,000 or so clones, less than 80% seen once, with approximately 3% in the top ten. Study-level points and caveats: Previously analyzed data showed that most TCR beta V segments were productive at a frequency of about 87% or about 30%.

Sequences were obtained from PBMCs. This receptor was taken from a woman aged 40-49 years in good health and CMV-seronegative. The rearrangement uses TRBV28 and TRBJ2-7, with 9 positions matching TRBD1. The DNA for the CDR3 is TGTGCCAGCAGTTCGTCGGGACAGGGAATGGGGTACGAGCAGTACTTC. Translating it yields CASSSSGQGMGYEQYF.